The 30 T cell receptor beta chains in this list originate from one sample, sequenced in a study of Ad26.COV2.S vaccination and SARS-CoV-2 variants. This table comes from immunoSEQ multiplex PCR, and its TCRdb copy is limited to in-frame clones, with some not included. The repertoire holds 350,000 to 450,000 clones, with 83% as singletons. Treatment described: 15 to 20 received Ad26.COV2.S at low or high dose, single or two shots; about 5 received placebo; per-sample allocation not given. It was on day 63 after the first vaccine or placebo injection that samples were taken. Here the sequenced sample was peripheral blood, taken in a trial of Ad26.COV2.S vaccine versus placebo. Receptor source: a person aged 18-65 years who received the Ad26.COV2.S COVID-19 vaccine or a placebo.

CDR3 sequence: CASSPGGENSPLHF. The CDR3 DNA reads TGTGCCAGCAGCCCCGGGGGTGAGAATTCACCCCTCCACTTT. V is TRBV27 and J is TRBJ1-6; tentatively, D is TRBD1 (5 bases). CDR1 and CDR2 (germline): MNHEY, SMNVEV (reference sequence). This CDR3 is 14 amino acids long. The V end was cut by 6 bases, the J end by 7 bases, with 13 bases between.

The rearrangement links TRBV11-3 to TRBJ1-3; D is undetermined. The CDR3 has 13 amino acids. Germline V gene data show CDR1 as SGHNT and CDR2 as YENEEA. V lost 5 bases to trimming and J lost 4 bases, with 9 bases between them. For the CDR3, the DNA is TGTGCCAGCAGCCGCACGGGGGGAAACACCATATATTTT. This translates into CASSRTGGNTIYF.

This rearrangement joins TRBV30 to TRBJ1-2, with TRBD1 matching over 9 bases. The CDR3 loop spans 13 amino acids. Germline CDR1 and CDR2: GTSNPN and SVGIG (reference sequence). Losses at the gene ends were 2 bases for V and 8 bases for J; bases not matched to a gene: 6. The CDR3 DNA reads as TGTGCCTGGAGTTTACAGGGGGCAAGAGGCTACACCTTC. Amino acid sequence: CAWSLQGARGYTF.

The chain has TRBV19 and TRBJ1-1, with D perhaps TRBD1 (5 bases). CDR1 is LNHDA, CDR2 SQIVND, per germline (reference sequence). The V end was cut by 1 base, the J end by 1 base, with 7 bases between. CDR3 length: 14 residues. CDR3 sequence reads: CASSIAGTNTEAFF. The CDR3 DNA is TGTGCCAGTAGTATAGCCGGGACGAACACTGAAGCTTTCTTT.

This rearrangement joins TRBV2 to TRBJ2-3; D gene uncertain. V lost 1 base and J 5 bases, leaving 10 bases between the germline ends. The CDR3 is 14 residues long. Germline CDR1 is SNHLY and CDR2 is FYNNEI. For the CDR3, the DNA is TGTGCCAGCAGTGAAGGCCCCCAAGAAGATACGCAGTATTTT. Protein: CASSEGPQEDTQYF.

The chain employs TRBV27 and TRBJ1-5; D is unclear. Deletions cut 6 bases from V and 7 bases from J, with 16 bases between. CDR1 and CDR2 (germline): MNHEY, SMNVEV (reference sequence). The CDR3 spans 14 residues. The CDR3 coding sequence is TGTGCCAGCAGCACCCGACAAGGTGGACAGCCCCAGCATTTT. It translates to CASSTRQGGQPQHF.

The chain carries TRBV7-9 and TRBJ2-2; 11 nucleotides match TRBD1. The CDR3 is 18 amino acids. Germline CDR1 and CDR2: SEHNR and FQNEAQ (reference sequence). The ends lost 5 bases at V and 2 bases at J; junction bases unmatched: 10. In nucleotides, the CDR3 is TGTGCCAGCAGCCCGACTTGGACAGGGGGCGGTAACACCGGGGAGCTGTTTTTT. Translation: CASSPTWTGGGNTGELFF.

V gene TRBV7-3 combines with J gene TRBJ2-3; D perhaps matches TRBD2 (5 bases). The V gene lost 7 bases and the J gene lost 5 bases, with 22 bases spanning the gap. The germline CDR1 and CDR2 sequences are SGHTA and FQGTGA. The CDR3 consists of 16 residues. CDR3: CASTPGVISMEDTQYF. As DNA, the CDR3 is TGTGCCAGCACCCCCGGGGTAATTTCGATGGAAGATACGCAGTATTTT.

This chain connects TRBV5-1 to TRBJ2-1; D is possibly TRBD1 (6 bases). Germline CDR1 and CDR2: SGHRS and YFSETQ. Deletions cut 4 bases from V and 4 bases from J, with 15 bases between. This CDR3 contains 15 residues. DNA for the CDR3: TGCGCCAGCAGCGAGGCCTGGGGGCAATACAATGAGCAGTTCTTC. It specifies CASSEAWGQYNEQFF.

The chain combines TRBV9 with TRBJ1-6, with a tentative D call TRBD1 (5 bases). The germline V and J ends were trimmed by 3 bases and 5 bases, with 12 bases remaining between them. The CDR3 has 15 residues. Per the germline V gene, CDR1 is SGDLS and CDR2 is YYNGEE. CDR3 sequence reads: CASSEDRGDNSPLHF. The CDR3 nucleotides are TGTGCCAGCAGCGAAGACCGGGGGGATAATTCACCCCTCCACTTT.

V and J are TRBV5-1 and TRBJ2-2, with D perhaps matching TRBD1 (6 bases). Per the germline V gene, CDR1 is SGHRS and CDR2 is YFSETQ. This CDR3 comprises 14 residues. V lost 4 bases and J 7 bases, leaving 14 bases between the germline ends. In DNA form, the CDR3 reads TGCGCCAGCAGCATGTCTACAGGGAACGGGGAGCTGTTTTTT. It yields the protein CASSMSTGNGELFF.

The chain has TRBV19 and TRBJ1-1; 7 bases are a match to TRBD1. CDR3 length: 14 amino acids. J gave up 5 bases and V 1 base, and 4 bases lay outside the gene matches. Germline V lookup: CDR1 LNHDA, CDR2 SQIVND (reference sequence). This CDR3 reads CASSIAQGDTEAFF. CDR3 coding DNA: TGTGCCAGTAGTATAGCCCAGGGGGATACTGAAGCTTTCTTT.

The CDR3 is CSVDTGPSNYGYTF. CDR3 bases: TGCAGCGTTGACACAGGCCCTTCTAACTATGGCTACACCTTC. The rearrangement uses TRBV29-1 and TRBJ1-2, with D tentatively TRBD1 (5 bases). CDR3 size: 14 residues. Germline assignment: CDR1 SQVTM and CDR2 ANQGSEA. V lost 3 bases and J 0 bases, leaving 11 bases between the germline ends.

The chain combines TRBV27 with TRBJ2-3; possibly TRBD2 for D (6 bases). The CDR3 extends over 16 amino acids. The germline CDR1 and CDR2 sequences are MNHEY and SMNVEV (reference sequence). V was cut by 3 bases and J by 0 bases, with 13 bases left in between. The CDR3 nucleotides are TGTGCCAGCAGTTTCCGTGGAGGGGATAGCACAGATACGCAGTATTTT. Translating it yields CASSFRGGDSTDTQYF.

This clone was found a few times. This chain joins TRBV6-4 and TRBJ2-7, with 7 nucleotides matching TRBD2. V gave up 5 bases and J gave up 3 bases; unmatched junction bases: 4. The CDR3 consists of 13 residues. Germline loops: CDR1 MRHNA, CDR2 SNTAGT. The CDR3 loop reads CASSPGTNYEQYF. The CDR3 DNA follows: TGTGCCAGCAGTCCAGGGACTAACTACGAGCAGTACTTC.

The V and J genes are TRBV7-9 and TRBJ1-1, with 7 positions matching TRBD1. Germline V gives CDR1 SEHNR, CDR2 FQNEAQ (reference sequence). The CDR3 totals 18 residues. V lost 5 bases to trimming and J lost 0 bases; unmatched junction nucleotides: 15. CDR3 nucleotide sequence: TGTGCCAGCAGCCCAAACGACAGGGTTAGCCCCATGAACACTGAAGCTTTCTTT. It is translated as CASSPNDRVSPMNTEAFF.

The chain has TRBV12-5 and TRBJ2-1, with D maybe TRBD2 (6 bases). This CDR3 contains 15 residues. The V end lost 1 base, the J end lost 8 bases, and 15 bases lay between the germline ends. Germline-derived CDR1 and CDR2 are LGHNT and FRNRAP. CDR3 nucleotide sequence: TGTGCTAGTGGTTTGGGCGGGATACTTAGGGATGAGCAGTTCTTC. Amino acids: CASGLGGILRDEQFF.

The chain couples TRBV24-1 to TRBJ2-1; D possibly corresponds to TRBD2 (5 bases). V was shortened by 8 bases and J by 7 bases, with 11 bases between the two germline ends. The CDR3 is 12 residues long. Per germline, CDR1 KGHDR and CDR2 SFDVKD. The DNA for the CDR3 is TGTGCCACCAATAGCGAGGGAAATGAGCAGTTCTTC. Translating gives CATNSEGNEQFF.

The chain joins TRBV24-1 to TRBJ2-1; D remains unclear. The CDR3 is 15 residues long. In germline, CDR1 is KGHDR, CDR2 SFDVKD. V was shortened by 6 bases and J by 5 bases, with 16 bases between the two germline ends. CDR3 nucleotides: TGTGCCACCAGTTCTACAAAGAACCTGAACAATGAGCAGTTCTTC. It is translated as CATSSTKNLNNEQFF.

This clone has more than one count but fewer than ten. The gene calls are TRBV29-1 and TRBJ2-7, with D possibly being TRBD1 (6 bases). Germline V gene lookup returns CDR1 SQVTM and CDR2 ANQGSEA. The CDR3 totals 12 residues. CDR3 protein: CTRCGQSGEQYF. The CDR3 region has the DNA TGCACAAGATGCGGACAGTCGGGGGAGCAGTACTTC.

The chain links TRBV5-1 to TRBJ2-1; 14 nucleotides line up with TRBD2. Germline V lookup: CDR1 SGHRS, CDR2 YFSETQ. Losses at the gene ends were 5 bases for V and 6 bases for J; bases not matched to a gene: 4. The CDR3 runs 15 residues. CDR3 loop: CASSRLAGGINEQFF. The DNA for the CDR3 is TGCGCCAGCAGTCGACTAGCGGGGGGGATCAATGAGCAGTTCTTC.

This clone occurred once. The genes are TRBV4-3 and TRBJ1-2; weak D call: TRBD1 (6 bases). Germline V gene data show CDR1 as LGHNA and CDR2 as YSLEER. V lost 0 bases, J lost 7 bases, and 12 bases lay in between. The CDR3 sequence is 14 residues long. The CDR3 DNA is TGCGCCAGCAGCCAAGATCTGGGGACACTTGGCTACACCTTC. Translating gives CASSQDLGTLGYTF.

The J gene is TRBJ1-2, the V gene TRBV19; a weak D match, TRBD1 (5 bases). Germline loops: CDR1 LNHDA, CDR2 SQIVND (reference sequence). This CDR3 has 13 amino acids. V lost 11 bases to trimming and J lost 4 bases, with 17 bases between them. This CDR3 reads CAAQGGYFYGYTF. The DNA of the CDR3 is TGTGCCGCCCAGGGTGGATACTTCTATGGCTACACCTTC.

J is TRBJ2-2 and V is TRBV11-3; D gene ambiguous. Trimming took 5 bases from V and 0 from J, leaving 13 bases between them. The length of the CDR3 is 16 residues. CDR1 SGHNT and CDR2 YENEEA come from the germline V gene. Here the CDR3 reads CASSPRKRTNTGELFF. CDR3 in DNA: TGTGCCAGCAGCCCCCGTAAGCGAACGAACACCGGGGAGCTGTTTTTT.

The chain carries TRBV7-2 and TRBJ1-1; D is possibly TRBD1 (5 bases). The germline gives CDR1 SGHTA, CDR2 FQGNSA. V dropped 1 base and J dropped 4 bases, with 10 bases sitting between them. The length of the CDR3 is 14 residues. The CDR3 spells CASSLVAGSTEAFF. CDR3 sequence (DNA): TGTGCCAGCAGCTTAGTCGCAGGGAGCACTGAAGCTTTCTTT.

This sequence joins TRBV5-6 and TRBJ2-1; D unresolved. V lost 2 bases and J 6 bases, leaving 9 bases between the germline ends. Germline V CDR1 and CDR2: SGHDT, YYEEEE. The CDR3 loop spans 13 amino acids. CDR3: CASSFRDLNEQFF. As DNA, the CDR3 is TGTGCCAGCAGCTTTCGCGACCTCAATGAGCAGTTCTTC.

The chain links TRBV18 to TRBJ2-7, with 14 nucleotides matching TRBD2. The trim removed 3 bases at V and 6 bases at J, leaving 7 bases unmatched. The CDR3 is 16 amino acids. Germline lookup yields CDR1 KGHSH and CDR2 LQKENI. The CDR3 nucleotides read TGTGCCAGCTCACCGGGACTAGCGGGAGTTAGGGGCGAGCAGTACTTC. Amino acid sequence: CASSPGLAGVRGEQYF.

V usage is TRBV29-1 and J usage is TRBJ2-7; D remains ambiguous. The V end was cut by 4 bases, the J end by 1 base, with 11 bases between. This CDR3 contains 13 residues. Germline V gene data show CDR1 as SQVTM and CDR2 as ANQGSEA. CDR3 nucleotide sequence: TGCAGCGTTGTGGCTCCCCTTTCCTACGAGCAGTACTTC. It codes for CSVVAPLSYEQYF.

The CDR3 DNA reads as TGCGCCAGCAGTGAGTTAAACGAGCACAATGAGCAGTTCTTC. It encodes CASSELNEHNEQFF. The chain couples TRBV10-1 to TRBJ2-1; D is ambiguous. V lost 1 base and J 5 bases, leaving 9 bases between the germline ends. CDR1 and CDR2 (germline): WNHNN, SYGVQD (reference sequence). The CDR3 is 14 residues long.

The chain is built from TRBV5-4 and TRBJ2-3; tentatively, D is TRBD2 (6 bases). Per the germline V gene, CDR1 is SGHNT and CDR2 is YYREEE (reference sequence). The V end lost 4 bases, the J end lost 2 bases, and 14 bases lay between the germline ends. CDR3 length equals 15 residues. The CDR3 spells CASSASDGLTDTQYF. CDR3 in DNA: TGTGCCAGCAGCGCTAGCGACGGACTCACAGATACGCAGTATTTT.